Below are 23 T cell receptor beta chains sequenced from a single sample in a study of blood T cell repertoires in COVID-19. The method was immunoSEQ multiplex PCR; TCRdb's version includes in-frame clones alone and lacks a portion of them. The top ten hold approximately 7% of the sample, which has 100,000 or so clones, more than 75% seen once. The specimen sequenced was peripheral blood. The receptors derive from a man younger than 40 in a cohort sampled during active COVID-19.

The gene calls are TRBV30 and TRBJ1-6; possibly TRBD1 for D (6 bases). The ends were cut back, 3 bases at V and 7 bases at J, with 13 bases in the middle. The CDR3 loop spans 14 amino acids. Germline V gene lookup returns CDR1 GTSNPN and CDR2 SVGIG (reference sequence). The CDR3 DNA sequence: TGTGCCTGGAGGGCTGGACAGAGAAATTCACCCCTCCACTTT. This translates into CAWRAGQRNSPLHF.

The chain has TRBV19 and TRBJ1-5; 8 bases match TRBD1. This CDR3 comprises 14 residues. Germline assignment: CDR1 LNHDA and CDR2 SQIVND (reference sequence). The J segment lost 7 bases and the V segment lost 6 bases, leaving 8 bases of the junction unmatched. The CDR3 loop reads CASSRNPGGQPQHF. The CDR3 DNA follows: TGTGCCAGTAGCCGTAACCCAGGGGGCCAGCCCCAGCATTTT.

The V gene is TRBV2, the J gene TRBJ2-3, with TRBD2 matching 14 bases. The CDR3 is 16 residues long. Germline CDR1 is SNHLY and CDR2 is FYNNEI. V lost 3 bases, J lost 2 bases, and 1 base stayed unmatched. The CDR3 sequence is CASSEGLAGVTDTQYF. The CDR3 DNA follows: TGTGCCAGCAGTGAGGGACTAGCGGGGGTCACAGATACGCAGTATTTT.

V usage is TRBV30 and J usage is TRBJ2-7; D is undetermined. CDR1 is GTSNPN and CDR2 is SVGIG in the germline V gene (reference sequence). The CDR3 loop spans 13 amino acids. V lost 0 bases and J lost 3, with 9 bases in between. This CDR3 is CAWSVGGDYEQYF. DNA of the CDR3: TGTGCCTGGAGTGTGGGTGGAGACTACGAGCAGTACTTC.

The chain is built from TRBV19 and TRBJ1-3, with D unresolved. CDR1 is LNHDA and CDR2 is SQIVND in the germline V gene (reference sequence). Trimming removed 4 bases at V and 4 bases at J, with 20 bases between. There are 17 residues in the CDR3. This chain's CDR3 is CASSTRLGAGGGNTIYF. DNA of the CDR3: TGTGCCAGTAGTACGCGGCTTGGAGCTGGAGGGGGAAACACCATATATTTT.

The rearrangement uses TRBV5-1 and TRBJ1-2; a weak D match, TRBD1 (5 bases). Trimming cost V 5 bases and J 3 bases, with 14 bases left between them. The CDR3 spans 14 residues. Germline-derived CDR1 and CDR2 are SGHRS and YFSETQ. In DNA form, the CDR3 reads TGCGCCAGCAGACCCCCGGGGGAAGACTATGGCTACACCTTC. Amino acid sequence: CASRPPGEDYGYTF.

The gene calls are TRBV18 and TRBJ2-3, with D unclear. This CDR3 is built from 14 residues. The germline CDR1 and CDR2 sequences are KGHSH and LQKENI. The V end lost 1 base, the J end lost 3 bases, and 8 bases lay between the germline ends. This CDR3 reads CASSPRHGTDTQYF. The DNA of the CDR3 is TGTGCCAGCTCACCACGTCACGGTACAGATACGCAGTATTTT.

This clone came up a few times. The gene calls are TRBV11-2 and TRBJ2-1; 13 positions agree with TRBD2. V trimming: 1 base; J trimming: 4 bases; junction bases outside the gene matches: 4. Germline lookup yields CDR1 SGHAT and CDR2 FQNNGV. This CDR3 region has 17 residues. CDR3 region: CASSLGLLAGGYNEQFF. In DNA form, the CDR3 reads TGTGCCAGCAGCTTAGGGCTACTAGCGGGAGGGTACAATGAGCAGTTCTTC.

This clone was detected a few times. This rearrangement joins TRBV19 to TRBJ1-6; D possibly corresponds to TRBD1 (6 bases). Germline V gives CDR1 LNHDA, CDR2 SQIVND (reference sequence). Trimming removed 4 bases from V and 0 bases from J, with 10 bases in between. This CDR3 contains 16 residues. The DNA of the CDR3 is TGTGCCAGTAGTACCGGACAGAACTCCTATAATTCACCCCTCCACTTT. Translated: CASSTGQNSYNSPLHF.

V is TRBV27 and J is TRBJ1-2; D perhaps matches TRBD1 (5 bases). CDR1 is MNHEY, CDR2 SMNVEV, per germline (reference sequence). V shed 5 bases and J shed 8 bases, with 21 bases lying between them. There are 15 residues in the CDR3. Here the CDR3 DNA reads TGTGCCAGCAGTCCCCTCGCGGGAGGGCGACAGGGCTACACCTTC. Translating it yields CASSPLAGGRQGYTF.

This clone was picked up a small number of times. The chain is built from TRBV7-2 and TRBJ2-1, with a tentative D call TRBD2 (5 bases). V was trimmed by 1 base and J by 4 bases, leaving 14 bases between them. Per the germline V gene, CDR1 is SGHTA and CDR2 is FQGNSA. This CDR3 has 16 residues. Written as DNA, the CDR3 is TGTGCCAGCAGCTTAGGTCGGGGATTTGGTTACAATGAGCAGTTCTTC. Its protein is CASSLGRGFGYNEQFF.

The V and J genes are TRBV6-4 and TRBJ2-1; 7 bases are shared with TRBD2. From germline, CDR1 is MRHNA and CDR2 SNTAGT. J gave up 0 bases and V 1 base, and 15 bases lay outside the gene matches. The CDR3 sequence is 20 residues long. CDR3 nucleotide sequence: TGTGCCAGCAGTGACTTCTGGCGTCGACTAGCCTACAGCTCCTACAATGAGCAGTTCTTC. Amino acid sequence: CASSDFWRRLAYSSYNEQFF.

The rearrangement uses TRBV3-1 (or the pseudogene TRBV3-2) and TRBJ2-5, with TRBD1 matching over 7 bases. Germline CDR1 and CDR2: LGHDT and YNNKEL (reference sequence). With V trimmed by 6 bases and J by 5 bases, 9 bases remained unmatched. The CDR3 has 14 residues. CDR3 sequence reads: CASSSDRELETQYF. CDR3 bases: TGTGCCAGCAGTTCAGACAGGGAGCTTGAGACCCAGTACTTC.

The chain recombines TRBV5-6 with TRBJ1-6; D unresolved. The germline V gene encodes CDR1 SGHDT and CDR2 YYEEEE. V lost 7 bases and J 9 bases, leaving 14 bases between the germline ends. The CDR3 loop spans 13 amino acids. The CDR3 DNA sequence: TGTGCCAGCGCCGGCAGGCAGAGTTCACCCCTCCACTTT. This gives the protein CASAGRQSSPLHF.

The CDR3 bases are TGTGCCAGCAGCTTATTGTGGGGCAAGACAGGGGCGGCGGATCAGCCCCAGCATTTT. It codes for CASSLLWGKTGAADQPQHF. The gene calls are TRBV11-2 and TRBJ1-5; 8 nucleotides agree with TRBD1. The trim removed 2 bases at V and 5 bases at J, leaving 17 bases unmatched. From germline, CDR1 is SGHAT and CDR2 FQNNGV. The CDR3 contains 19 residues.

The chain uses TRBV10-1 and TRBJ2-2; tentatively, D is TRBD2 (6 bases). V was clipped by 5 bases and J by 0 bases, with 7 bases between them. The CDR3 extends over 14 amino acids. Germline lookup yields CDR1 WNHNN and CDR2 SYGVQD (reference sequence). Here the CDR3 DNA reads TGCGCCAGCAGTCCGGGGGCGAACACCGGGGAGCTGTTTTTT. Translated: CASSPGANTGELFF.

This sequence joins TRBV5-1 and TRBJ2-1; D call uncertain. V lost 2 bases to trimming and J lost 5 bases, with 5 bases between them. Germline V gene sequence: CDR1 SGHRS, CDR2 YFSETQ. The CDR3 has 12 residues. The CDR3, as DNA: TGCGCCAGCAGCTTACATGACAATGAGCAGTTCTTC. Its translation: CASSLHDNEQFF.

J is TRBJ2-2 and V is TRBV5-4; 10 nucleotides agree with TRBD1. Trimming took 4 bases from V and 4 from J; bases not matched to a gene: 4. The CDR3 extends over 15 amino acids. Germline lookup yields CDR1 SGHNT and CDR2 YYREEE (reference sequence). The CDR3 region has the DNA TGTGCCAGCAGCACCGGGACAGGGGTCACCGGGGAGCTGTTTTTT. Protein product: CASSTGTGVTGELFF.

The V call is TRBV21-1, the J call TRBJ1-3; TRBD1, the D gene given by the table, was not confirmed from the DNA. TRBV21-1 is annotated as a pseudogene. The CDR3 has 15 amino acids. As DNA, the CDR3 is TGTGCCCCCAAGGCCCCGCAGGGCTCTGGAAACACCATATATTTT. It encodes CAPKAPQGSGNTIYF.

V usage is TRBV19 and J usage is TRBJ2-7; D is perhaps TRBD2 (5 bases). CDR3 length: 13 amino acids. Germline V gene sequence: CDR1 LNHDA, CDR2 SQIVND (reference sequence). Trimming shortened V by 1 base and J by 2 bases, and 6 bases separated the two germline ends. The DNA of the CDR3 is TGTGCCAGTAGTATAGCCGGGGCCTACGAGCAGTACTTC. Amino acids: CASSIAGAYEQYF.

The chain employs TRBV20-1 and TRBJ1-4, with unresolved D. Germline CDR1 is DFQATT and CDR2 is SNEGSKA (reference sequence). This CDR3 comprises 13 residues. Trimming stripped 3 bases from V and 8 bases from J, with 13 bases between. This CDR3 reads CSASAPSGEKLFF. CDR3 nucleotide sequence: TGCAGTGCTAGTGCGCCGTCGGGGGAAAAACTGTTTTTT.

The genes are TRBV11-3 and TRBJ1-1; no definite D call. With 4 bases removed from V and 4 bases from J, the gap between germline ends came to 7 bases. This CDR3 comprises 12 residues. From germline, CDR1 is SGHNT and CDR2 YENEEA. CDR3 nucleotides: TGTGCCAGCAGCTCTCAGTCCACTGAAGCTTTCTTT. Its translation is CASSSQSTEAFF.

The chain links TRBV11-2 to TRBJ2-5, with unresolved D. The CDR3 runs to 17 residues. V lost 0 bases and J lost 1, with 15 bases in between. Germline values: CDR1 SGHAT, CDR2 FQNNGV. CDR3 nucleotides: TGTGCCAGCAGCTTAGATTACGGCAGGCCCACCCAAGAGACCCAGTACTTC. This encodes CASSLDYGRPTQETQYF.